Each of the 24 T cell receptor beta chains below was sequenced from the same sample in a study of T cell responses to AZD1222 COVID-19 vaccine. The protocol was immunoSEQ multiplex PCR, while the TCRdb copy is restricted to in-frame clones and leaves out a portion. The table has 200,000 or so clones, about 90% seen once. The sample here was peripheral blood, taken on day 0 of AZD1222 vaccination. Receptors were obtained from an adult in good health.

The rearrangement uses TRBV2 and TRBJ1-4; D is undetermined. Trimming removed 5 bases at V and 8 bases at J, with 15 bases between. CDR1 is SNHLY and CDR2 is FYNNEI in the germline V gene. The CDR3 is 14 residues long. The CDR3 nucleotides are TGTGCCAGCAGTCCGCGGCGGGCTATAGAAAAACTGTTTTTT. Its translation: CASSPRRAIEKLFF.

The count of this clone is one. DNA for the CDR3: TGTGCCAGCAGCCCCGACAGATCCTATGGCTACACCTTC. Translation gives CASSPDRSYGYTF. The chain employs TRBV7-8 and TRBJ1-2; a weak D match, TRBD1 (5 bases). This CDR3 comprises 13 residues. Trimming removed 5 bases from V and 4 bases from J, with 11 bases in between. CDR1 and CDR2 (germline): SGHVS, FQNEAQ.

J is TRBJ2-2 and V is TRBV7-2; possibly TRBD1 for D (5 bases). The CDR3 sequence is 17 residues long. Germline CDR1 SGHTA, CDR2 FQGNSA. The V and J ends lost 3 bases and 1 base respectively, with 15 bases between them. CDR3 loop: CASSFWGGRENTGELFF. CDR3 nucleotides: TGTGCCAGCAGCTTTTGGGGTGGCAGGGAGAACACCGGGGAGCTGTTTTTT.

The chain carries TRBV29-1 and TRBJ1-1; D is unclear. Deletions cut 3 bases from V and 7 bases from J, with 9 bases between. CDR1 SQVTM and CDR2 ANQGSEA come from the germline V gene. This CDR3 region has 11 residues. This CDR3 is CSVEEGGEAFF. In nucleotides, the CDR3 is TGCAGCGTTGAGGAGGGCGGTGAAGCTTTCTTT.

The CDR3 loop is CASSLVGVGSGEQPQHF. The CDR3 region has the DNA TGTGCCAGCAGCTTAGTGGGCGTTGGGTCAGGGGAACAGCCCCAGCATTTT. The rearrangement joins TRBV7-8 to TRBJ1-5, with a tentative D call TRBD1 (6 bases). V lost 1 base and J 7 bases, leaving 20 bases between the germline ends. The CDR3 loop spans 17 amino acids. Germline values: CDR1 SGHVS, CDR2 FQNEAQ.

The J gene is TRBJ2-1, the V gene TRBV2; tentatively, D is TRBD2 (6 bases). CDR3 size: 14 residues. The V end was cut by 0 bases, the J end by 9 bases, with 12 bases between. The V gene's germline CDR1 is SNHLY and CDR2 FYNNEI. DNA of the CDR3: TGTGCCAGCAGTGAAGCGCTAGCGCGTAGTGAGCAGTTCTTC. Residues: CASSEALARSEQFF.

The CDR3 DNA sequence: TGTGCCAGCAGCTCCAGAGCAGGGATTACCGGGGAGCTGTTTTTT. Its protein product is CASSSRAGITGELFF. V and J are TRBV7-6 and TRBJ2-2, with a tentative D call TRBD1 (5 bases). Trimming shortened V by 4 bases and J by 5 bases, and 14 bases separated the two germline ends. In germline, CDR1 is SGHVS, CDR2 FNYEAQ. The length of the CDR3 is 15 residues.

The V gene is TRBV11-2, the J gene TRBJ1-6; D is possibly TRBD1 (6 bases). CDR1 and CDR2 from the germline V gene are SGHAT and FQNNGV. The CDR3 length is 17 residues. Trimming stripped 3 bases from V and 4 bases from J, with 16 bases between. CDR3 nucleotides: TGTGCCAGCAGCTTGGTTACAGGGTTGGGATATAATTCACCCCTCCACTTT. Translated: CASSLVTGLGYNSPLHF.

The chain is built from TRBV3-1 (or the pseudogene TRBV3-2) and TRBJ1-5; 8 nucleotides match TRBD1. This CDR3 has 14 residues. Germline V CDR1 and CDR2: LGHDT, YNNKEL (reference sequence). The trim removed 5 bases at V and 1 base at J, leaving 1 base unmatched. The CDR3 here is CASSDRGSNQPQHF. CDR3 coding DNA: TGTGCCAGCAGCGACAGGGGAAGCAATCAGCCCCAGCATTTT.

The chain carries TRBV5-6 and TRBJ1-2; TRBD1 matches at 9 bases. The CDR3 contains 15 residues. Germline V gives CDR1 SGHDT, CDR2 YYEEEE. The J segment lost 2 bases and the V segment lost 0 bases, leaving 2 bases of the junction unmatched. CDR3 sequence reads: CASSLADRGNYGYTF. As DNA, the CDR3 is TGTGCCAGCAGCTTGGCGGACAGGGGAAACTATGGCTACACCTTC.

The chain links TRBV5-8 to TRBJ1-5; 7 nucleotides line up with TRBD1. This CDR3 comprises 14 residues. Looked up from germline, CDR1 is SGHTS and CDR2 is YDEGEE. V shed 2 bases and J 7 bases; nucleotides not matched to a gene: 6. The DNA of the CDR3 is TGTGCCAGCAGCTTCTACAGGGGTGGCCAGCCCCAGCATTTT. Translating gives CASSFYRGGQPQHF.

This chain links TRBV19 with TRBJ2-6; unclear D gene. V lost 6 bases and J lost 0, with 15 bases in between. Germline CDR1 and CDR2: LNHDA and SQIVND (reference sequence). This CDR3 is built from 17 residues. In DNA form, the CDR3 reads TGTGCCAGTAGCCTGGCAGGCGGTAACTCTGGGGCCAACGTCCTGACTTTC. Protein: CASSLAGGNSGANVLTF.

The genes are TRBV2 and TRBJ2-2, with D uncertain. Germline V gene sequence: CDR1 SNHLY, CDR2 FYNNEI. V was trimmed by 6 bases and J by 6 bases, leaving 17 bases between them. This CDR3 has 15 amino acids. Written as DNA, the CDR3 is TGTGCCAGCAGGTTATCAGCTGCAGACCCCGGGGAGCTGTTTTTT. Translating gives CASRLSAADPGELFF.

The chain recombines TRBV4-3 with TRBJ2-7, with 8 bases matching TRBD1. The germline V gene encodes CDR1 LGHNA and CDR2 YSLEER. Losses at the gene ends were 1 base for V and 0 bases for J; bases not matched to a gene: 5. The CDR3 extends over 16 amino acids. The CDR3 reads CASSQGSQGASYEQYF. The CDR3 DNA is TGCGCCAGCAGCCAAGGTTCGCAGGGGGCCTCCTACGAGCAGTACTTC.

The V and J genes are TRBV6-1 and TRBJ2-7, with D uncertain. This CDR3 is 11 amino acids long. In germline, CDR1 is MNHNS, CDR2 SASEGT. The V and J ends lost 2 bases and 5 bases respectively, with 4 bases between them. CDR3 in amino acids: CASSELHEQYF. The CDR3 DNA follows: TGTGCCAGCAGTGAACTTCACGAGCAGTACTTC.

The CDR3 DNA follows: TGCGCCAGCATGGGCTATGGCTACACCTTC. As protein: CASMGYGYTF. The chain joins TRBV23-1 to TRBJ1-2; D ambiguous. TRBV23-1 is noted as an ORF with a role that remains uncertain. CDR3 length: 10 amino acids. V lost 7 bases, J lost 4 bases, and 4 bases lay in between.

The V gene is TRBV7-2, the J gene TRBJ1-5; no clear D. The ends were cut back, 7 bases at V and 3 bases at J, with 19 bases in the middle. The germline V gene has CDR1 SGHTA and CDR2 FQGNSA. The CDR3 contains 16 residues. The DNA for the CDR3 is TGTGCCAGCACCCTAGTGTGGCAGAGATACAATCAGCCCCAGCATTTT. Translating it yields CASTLVWQRYNQPQHF.

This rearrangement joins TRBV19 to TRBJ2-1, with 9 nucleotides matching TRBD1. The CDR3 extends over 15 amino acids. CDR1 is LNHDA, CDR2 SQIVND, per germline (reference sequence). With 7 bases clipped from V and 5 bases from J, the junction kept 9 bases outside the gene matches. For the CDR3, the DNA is TGTGCCAGTACCCCGGGACAGGGAAATCACAATGAGCAGTTCTTC. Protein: CASTPGQGNHNEQFF.

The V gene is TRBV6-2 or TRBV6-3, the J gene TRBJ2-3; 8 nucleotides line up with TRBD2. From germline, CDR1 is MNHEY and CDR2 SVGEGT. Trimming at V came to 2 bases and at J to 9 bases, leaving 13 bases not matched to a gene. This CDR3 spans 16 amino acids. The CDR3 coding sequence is TGTGCCAGCAGTTACACGACTAGCGTACCAGCAGGGACGCAGTATTTT. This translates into CASSYTTSVPAGTQYF.

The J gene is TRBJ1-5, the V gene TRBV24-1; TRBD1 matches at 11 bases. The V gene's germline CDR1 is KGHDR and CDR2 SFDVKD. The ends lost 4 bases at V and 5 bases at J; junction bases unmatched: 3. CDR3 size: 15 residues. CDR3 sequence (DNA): TGTGCCACCAGTGACCCGGGACAGGGGGATCAGCCCCAGCATTTT. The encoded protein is CATSDPGQGDQPQHF.

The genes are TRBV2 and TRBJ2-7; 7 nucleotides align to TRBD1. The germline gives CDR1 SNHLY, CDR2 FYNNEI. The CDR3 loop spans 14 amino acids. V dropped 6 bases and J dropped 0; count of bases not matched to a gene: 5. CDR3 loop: CASRETGISYEQYF. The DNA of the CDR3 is TGTGCCAGCAGGGAGACAGGGATCTCCTACGAGCAGTACTTC. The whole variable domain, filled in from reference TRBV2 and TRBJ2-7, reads EPEVTQTPSHQVTQMGQEVILRCVPISNHLYFYWYRQILGQKVEFLVSFYNNEISEKSEIFDDQFSVERPDGSNFTLKIRSTKLEDSAMYFCASRETGISYEQYFGPGTRLTVT.

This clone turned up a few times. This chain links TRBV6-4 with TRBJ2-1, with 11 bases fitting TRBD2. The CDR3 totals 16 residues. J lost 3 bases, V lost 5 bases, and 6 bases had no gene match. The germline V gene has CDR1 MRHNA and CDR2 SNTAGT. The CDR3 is CASSLTLAGGYNEQFF. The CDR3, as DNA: TGTGCCAGCAGTTTGACCCTAGCGGGGGGCTACAATGAGCAGTTCTTC.

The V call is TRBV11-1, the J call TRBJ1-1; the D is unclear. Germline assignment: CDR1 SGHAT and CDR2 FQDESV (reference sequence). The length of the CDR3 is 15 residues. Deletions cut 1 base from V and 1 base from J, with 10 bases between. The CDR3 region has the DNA TGTGCCAGCAGCTTAGATGGGCAGGAGAACACTGAAGCTTTCTTT. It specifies CASSLDGQENTEAFF. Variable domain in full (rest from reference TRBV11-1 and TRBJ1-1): EAEVAQSPRYKITEKSQAVAFWCDPISGHATLYWYRQILGQGPELLVQFQDESVVDDSQLPKDRFSAERLKGVDSTLKIQPAELGDSAMYLCASSLDGQENTEAFFGQGTRLTVV.

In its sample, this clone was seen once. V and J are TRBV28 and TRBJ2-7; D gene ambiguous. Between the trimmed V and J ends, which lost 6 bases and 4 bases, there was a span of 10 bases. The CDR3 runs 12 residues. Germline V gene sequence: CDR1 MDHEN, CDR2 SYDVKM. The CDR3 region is CASSLTEYEQYF. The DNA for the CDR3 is TGTGCCAGCAGCCTTACAGAGTACGAGCAGTACTTC.